The clone carrying this T cell receptor beta chain was observed a handful of times. Antigen: not known. This record belongs to a study of T cells after yellow fever vaccination. General study findings and limits: The study found a weaker secondary response that peaked faster, day 5 versus 15.

The CDR3 covers 15 residues. Germline CDR1 and CDR2: KGHSH and LQKENI. V gave up 0 bases and J gave up 2 bases; unmatched junction bases: 1. They built TCR cDNA with 5'RACE template switching, a step that put in a universal primer site and UMIs. MiXCR, applied by TCRdb to the 5' RACE reads, yields one record per CDR3 protein. The table lists roughly 500,000 distinct CDR3 sequences, 15% to 20% of them singletons. The chain combines TRBV18 with TRBJ2-7, with 10 positions matching TRBD2. The source was PBMCs, collected 15 days after the yellow fever booster vaccination. This sequence was found in a man aged 25 to 40 who received the YFV17D yellow fever vaccine. Here the CDR3 DNA reads TGTGCCAGCTCACCACCACTAGCGGGGACCTACGAGCAGTACTTC. Its translation is CASSPPLAGTYEQYF.